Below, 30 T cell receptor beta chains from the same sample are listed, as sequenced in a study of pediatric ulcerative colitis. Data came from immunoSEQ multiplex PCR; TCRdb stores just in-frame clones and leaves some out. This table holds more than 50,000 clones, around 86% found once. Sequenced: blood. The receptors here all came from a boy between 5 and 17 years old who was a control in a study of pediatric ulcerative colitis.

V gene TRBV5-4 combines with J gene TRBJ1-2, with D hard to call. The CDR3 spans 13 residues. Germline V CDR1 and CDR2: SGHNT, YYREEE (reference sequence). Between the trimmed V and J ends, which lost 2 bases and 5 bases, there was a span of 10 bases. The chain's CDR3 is CASSFTENYGYTF. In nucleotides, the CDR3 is TGTGCCAGCAGCTTTACAGAAAATTATGGCTACACCTTC.

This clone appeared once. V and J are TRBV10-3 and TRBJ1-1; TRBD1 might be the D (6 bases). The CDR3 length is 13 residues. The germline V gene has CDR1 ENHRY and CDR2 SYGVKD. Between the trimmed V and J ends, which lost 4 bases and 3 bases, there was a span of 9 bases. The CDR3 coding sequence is TGTGCCATCAGTGGGGGGCACGACACTGAAGCTTTCTTT. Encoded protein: CAISGGHDTEAFF.

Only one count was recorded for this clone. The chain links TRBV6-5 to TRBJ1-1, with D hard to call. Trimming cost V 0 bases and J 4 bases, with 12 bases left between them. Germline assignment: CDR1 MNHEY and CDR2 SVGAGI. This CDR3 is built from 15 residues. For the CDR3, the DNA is TGTGCCAGCAGTTACTCGTTAGGGCGGGGCACTGAAGCTTTCTTT. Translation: CASSYSLGRGTEAFF.

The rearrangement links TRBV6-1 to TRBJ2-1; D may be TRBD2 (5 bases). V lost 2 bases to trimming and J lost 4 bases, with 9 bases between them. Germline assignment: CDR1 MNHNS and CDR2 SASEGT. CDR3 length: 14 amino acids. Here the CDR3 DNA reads TGTGCCAGCAGTGAACTAGCAGAGTACAATGAGCAGTTCTTC. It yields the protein CASSELAEYNEQFF.

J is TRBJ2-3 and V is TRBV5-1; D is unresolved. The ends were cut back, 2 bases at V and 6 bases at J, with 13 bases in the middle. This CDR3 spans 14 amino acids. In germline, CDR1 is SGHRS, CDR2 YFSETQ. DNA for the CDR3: TGCGCCAGCAGCTTTGGCTTTAAACCCGATACGCAGTATTTT. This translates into CASSFGFKPDTQYF. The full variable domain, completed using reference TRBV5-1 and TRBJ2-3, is KAGVTQTPRYLIKTRGQQVTLSCSPISGHRSVSWYQQTPGQGLQFLFEYFSETQRNKGNFPGRFSGRQFSNSRSEMNVSTLELGDSALYLCASSFGFKPDTQYFGPGTRLTVL.

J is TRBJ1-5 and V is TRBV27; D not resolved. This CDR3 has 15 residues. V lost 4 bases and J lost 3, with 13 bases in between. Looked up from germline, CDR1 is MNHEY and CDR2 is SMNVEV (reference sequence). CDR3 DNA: TGTGCCAGCAGTTACATAGGGCAATCCAATCAGCCCCAGCATTTT. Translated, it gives CASSYIGQSNQPQHF.

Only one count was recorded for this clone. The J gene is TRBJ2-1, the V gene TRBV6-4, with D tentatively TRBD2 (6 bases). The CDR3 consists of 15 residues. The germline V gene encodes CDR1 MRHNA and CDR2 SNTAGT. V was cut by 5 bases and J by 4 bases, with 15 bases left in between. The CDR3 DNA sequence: TGTGCCAGCAGTCCTCAAGCGGAGGGGTACAATGAGCAGTTCTTC. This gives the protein CASSPQAEGYNEQFF.

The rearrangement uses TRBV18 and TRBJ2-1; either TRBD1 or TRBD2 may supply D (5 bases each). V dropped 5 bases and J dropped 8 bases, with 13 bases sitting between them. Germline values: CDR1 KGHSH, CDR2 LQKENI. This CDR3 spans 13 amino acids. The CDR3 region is CASSNRGADEQFF. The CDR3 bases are TGTGCCAGCTCAAACCGGGGCGCTGATGAGCAGTTCTTC.

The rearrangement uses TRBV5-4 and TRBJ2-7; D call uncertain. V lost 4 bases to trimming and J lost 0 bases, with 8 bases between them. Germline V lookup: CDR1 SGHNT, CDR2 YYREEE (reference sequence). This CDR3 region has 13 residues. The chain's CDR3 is CASSVDVSYEQYF. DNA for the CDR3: TGTGCCAGCAGCGTGGACGTCTCCTACGAGCAGTACTTC.

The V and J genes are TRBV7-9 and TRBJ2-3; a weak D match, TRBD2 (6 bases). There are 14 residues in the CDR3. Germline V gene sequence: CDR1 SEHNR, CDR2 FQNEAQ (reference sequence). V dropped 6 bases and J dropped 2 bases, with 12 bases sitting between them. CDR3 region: CASSYSGFTDTQYF. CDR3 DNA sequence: TGTGCCAGCAGTTACAGCGGGTTCACAGATACGCAGTATTTT.

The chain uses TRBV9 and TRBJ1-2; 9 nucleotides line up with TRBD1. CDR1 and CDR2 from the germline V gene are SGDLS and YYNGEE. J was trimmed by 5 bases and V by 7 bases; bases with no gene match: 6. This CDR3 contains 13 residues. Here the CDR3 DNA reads TGTGCCAGCCAAGACAGGGGGGATTATGGCTACACCTTC. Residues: CASQDRGDYGYTF.

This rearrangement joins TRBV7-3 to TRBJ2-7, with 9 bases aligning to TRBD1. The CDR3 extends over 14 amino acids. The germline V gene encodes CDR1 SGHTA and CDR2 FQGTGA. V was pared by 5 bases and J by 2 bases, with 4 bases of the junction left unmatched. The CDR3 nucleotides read TGTGCCAGCAGCCCGGGGGACAGGGCCTACGAGCAGTACTTC. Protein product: CASSPGDRAYEQYF.

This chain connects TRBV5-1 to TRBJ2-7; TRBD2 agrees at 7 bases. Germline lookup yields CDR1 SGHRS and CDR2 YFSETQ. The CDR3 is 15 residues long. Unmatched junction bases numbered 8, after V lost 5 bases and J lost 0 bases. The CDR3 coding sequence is TGCGCCAGCAGATCCCGGGAGGCCACCTCCTACGAGCAGTACTTC. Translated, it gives CASRSREATSYEQYF.

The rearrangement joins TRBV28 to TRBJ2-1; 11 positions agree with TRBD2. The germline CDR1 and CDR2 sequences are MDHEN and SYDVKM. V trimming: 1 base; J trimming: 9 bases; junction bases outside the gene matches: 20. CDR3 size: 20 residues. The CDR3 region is CASSLYSGFLGLAGGAEQFF. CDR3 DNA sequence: TGTGCCAGCAGTTTATACTCGGGATTTTTGGGGTTAGCGGGAGGGGCTGAGCAGTTCTTC.

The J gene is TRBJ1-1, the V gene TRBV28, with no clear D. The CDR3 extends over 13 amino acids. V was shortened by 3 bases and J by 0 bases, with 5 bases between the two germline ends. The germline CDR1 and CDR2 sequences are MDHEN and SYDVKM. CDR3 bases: TGTGCCAGCAGTTTGAACCTGAACACTGAAGCTTTCTTT. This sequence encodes CASSLNLNTEAFF.

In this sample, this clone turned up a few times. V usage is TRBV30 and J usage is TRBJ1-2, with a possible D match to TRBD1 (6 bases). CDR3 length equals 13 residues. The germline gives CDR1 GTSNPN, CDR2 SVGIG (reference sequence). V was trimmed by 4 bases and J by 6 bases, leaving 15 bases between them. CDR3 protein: CAWTPRGGDGYTF. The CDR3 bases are TGTGCCTGGACCCCCCGAGGGGGAGATGGCTACACCTTC.

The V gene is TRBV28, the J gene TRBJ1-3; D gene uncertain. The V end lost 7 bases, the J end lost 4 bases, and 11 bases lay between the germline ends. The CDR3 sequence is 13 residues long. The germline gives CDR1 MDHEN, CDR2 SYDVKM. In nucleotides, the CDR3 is TGTGCCAGCACCACGGGATTCGGAAACACCATATATTTT. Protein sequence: CASTTGFGNTIYF.

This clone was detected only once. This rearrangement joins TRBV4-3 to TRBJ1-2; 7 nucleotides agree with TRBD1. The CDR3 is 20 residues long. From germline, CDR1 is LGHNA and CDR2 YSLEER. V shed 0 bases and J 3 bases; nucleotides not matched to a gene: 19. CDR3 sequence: CASSQDDGVDRVVPYYGYTF. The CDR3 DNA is TGCGCCAGCAGCCAAGATGACGGGGTTGACAGGGTCGTCCCTTACTATGGCTACACCTTC.

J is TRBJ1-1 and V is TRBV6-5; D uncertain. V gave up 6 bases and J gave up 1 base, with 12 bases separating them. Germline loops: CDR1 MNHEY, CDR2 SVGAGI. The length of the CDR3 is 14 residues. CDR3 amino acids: CASSPTPGNTEAFF. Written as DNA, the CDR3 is TGTGCCAGCAGCCCTACCCCAGGGAACACTGAAGCTTTCTTT.

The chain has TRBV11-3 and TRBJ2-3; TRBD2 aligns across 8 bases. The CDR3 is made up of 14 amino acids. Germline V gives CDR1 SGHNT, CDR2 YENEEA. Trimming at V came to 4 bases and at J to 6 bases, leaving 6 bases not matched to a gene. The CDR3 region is CASSSLAEGDTQYF. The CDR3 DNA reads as TGTGCCAGCAGCTCACTAGCGGAGGGGGATACGCAGTATTTT. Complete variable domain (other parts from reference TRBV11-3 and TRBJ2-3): EAGVVQSPRYKIIEKKQPVAFWCNPISGHNTLYWYLQNLGQGPELLIRYENEEAVDDSQLPKDRFSAERLKGVDSTLKIQPAELGDSAVYLCASSSLAEGDTQYFGPGTRLTVL.

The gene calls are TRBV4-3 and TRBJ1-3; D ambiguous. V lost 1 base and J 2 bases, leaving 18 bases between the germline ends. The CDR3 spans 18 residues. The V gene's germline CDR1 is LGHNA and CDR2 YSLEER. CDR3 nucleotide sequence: TGCGCCAGCAGCCAAGTTGATATCCGAGAGACTGCTGGAAACACCATATATTTT. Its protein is CASSQVDIRETAGNTIYF.

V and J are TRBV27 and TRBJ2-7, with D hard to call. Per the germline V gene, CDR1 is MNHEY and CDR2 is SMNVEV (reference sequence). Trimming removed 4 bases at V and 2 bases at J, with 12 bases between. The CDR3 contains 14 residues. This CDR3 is CASSSGRVAYEQYF. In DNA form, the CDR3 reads TGTGCCAGCAGTTCGGGTCGGGTCGCCTACGAGCAGTACTTC.

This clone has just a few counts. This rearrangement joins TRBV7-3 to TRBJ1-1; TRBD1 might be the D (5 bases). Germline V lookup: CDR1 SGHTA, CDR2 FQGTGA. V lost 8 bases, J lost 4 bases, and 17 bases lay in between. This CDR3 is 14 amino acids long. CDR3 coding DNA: TGTGCCAGCGCTACCGGGGGGAAAGTCACTGAAGCTTTCTTT. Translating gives CASATGGKVTEAFF.

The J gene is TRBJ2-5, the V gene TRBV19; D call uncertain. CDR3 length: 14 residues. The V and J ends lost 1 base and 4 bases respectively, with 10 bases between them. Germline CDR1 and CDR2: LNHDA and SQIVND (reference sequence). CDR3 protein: CASSIATVGETQYF. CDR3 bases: TGTGCCAGTAGTATAGCAACAGTTGGAGAGACCCAGTACTTC.

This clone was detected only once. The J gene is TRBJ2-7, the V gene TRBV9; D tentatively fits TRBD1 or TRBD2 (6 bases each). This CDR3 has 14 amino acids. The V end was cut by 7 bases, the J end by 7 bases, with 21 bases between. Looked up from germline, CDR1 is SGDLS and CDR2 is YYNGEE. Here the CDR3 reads CASGRTAQTSEQYF. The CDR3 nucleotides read TGTGCCAGCGGGAGGACAGCTCAAACTTCGGAGCAGTACTTC.

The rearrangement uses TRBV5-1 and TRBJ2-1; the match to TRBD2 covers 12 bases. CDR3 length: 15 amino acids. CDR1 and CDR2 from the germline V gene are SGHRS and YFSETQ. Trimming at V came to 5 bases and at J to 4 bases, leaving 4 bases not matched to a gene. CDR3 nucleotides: TGCGCCAGCAGGACGGGACTAGCGGGTTACAATGAGCAGTTCTTC. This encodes CASRTGLAGYNEQFF.

The CDR3 sequence: CASSSATVDTQYF. The DNA of the CDR3 is TGTGCCAGCAGCTCCGCGACGGTAGATACGCAGTATTTT. The V and J genes are TRBV11-3 and TRBJ2-3, with D uncertain. V gave up 4 bases and J gave up 5 bases, with 10 bases separating them. Looked up from germline, CDR1 is SGHNT and CDR2 is YENEEA. CDR3 size: 13 residues.

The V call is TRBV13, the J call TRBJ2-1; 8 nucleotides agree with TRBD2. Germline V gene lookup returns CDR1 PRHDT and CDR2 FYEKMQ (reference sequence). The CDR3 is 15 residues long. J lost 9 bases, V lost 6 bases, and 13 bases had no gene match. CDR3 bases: TGTGCCAGCAGTTTTCTCACCGGGACTAGGGGTGAGCAGTTCTTC. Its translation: CASSFLTGTRGEQFF.

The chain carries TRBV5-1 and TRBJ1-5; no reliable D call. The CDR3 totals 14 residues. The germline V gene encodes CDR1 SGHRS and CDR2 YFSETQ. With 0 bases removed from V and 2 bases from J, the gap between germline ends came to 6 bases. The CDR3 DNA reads TGCGCCAGCAGCTTGGTAGGTGGCAATCAGCCCCAGCATTTT. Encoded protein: CASSLVGGNQPQHF.

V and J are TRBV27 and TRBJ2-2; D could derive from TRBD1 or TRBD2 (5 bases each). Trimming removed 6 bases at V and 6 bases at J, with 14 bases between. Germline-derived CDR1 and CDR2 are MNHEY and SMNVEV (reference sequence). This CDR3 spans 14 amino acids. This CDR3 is CASRLGVGSGELFF. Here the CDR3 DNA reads TGTGCCAGCAGGCTGGGGGTTGGGTCCGGGGAGCTGTTTTTT.